This is a list of T cell receptor beta chains from one sample in a study of T-cell reconstitution after alpha-beta-depleted transplantation in children. Each CDR3 protein gets one entry after TCRdb re-called the PCR reads with MiXCR. The sample yields 700,000 to 950,000 distinct CDR3 sequences, roughly 15% seen once. The sample here was PBMCs, mostly from graft donor cells, taken 360 days after TCRalphabeta/CD19-depleted stem cell transplant. The source of these receptors is a male patient younger than 18 who had a stem cell transplant for acute lymphoblastic leukemia, so the T cells may come from the graft donor. The CDR3 runs from the conserved cysteine through the conserved F or W. A D gene is named only where the DNA matches it firmly. Expanded clones get a size class; other rows say once, few or many, or leave the size out.

CASSYQTSPYSYEQYF TGTGCCAGCAGCTATCAGACTAGTCCATACTCCTACGAGCAGTACTTC TRBJ2-7 TRBV13 few .
CASSRFSPGGSNYGYTF TGCGCCAGCAGCAGATTCTCTCCGGGAGGGTCTAACTATGGCTACACCTTC TRBJ1-2 TRBV5-1 few .
CATSGPRVGSTDTQYF TGTGCCACCAGTGGGCCAAGGGTGGGGAGCACAGATACGCAGTATTTT TRBJ2-3 TRBV24-1 . .
CSANAPHKRNTGELFF TGCAGTGCTAATGCCCCTCATAAACGCAACACCGGGGAGCTGTTTTTT TRBJ2-2 TRBV20-1 few .
CASSVAGHTEAFF TGTGCCAGCAGCGTCGCCGGACATACTGAAGCTTTCTTT TRBJ1-1 TRBV9 . .
CASSPGGAGINEQFF TGTGCCAGCAGCCCCGGTGGGGCGGGAATAAATGAGCAGTTCTTC TRBJ2-1 TRBV7-3 few .
CASSYDGQGGNEQFF TGCGCCAGCAGTTACGATGGACAGGGGGGAAATGAGCAGTTCTTC TRBJ2-1 TRBV5-1 . TRBD1
CASSPRGGGRGNYGYTF TGTGCCAGCAGCCCAAGAGGGGGCGGCCGAGGTAACTATGGCTACACCTTC TRBJ1-2 TRBV3-1 . TRBD1
CASSGTGGAVYGYTF TGTGCCAGCAGCGGAACAGGGGGCGCGGTCTATGGCTACACCTTC TRBJ1-2 TRBV5-5 . TRBD1
CASSFGGLVETQYF TGCGCCAGCAGCTTTGGCGGATTGGTGGAGACCCAGTACTTC TRBJ2-5 TRBV5-1 few .
CASSYSGRTSSYNSPLHF TGTGCCAGCAGTTACAGCGGACGAACAAGCTCCTATAATTCACCCCTCCACTTT TRBJ1-6 TRBV6-2/TRBV6-3 . .
CASSFWVLGGMNTEAFF TGTGCCAGCAGCTTCTGGGTATTAGGGGGGATGAACACTGAAGCTTTCTTT TRBJ1-1 TRBV7-9 . .
CASSPTPGRSLRLAGLYNEQFF TGCGCCAGCAGCCCCACTCCGGGCCGTAGTCTGCGGCTAGCGGGTCTCTACAATGAGCAGTTCTTC TRBJ2-1 TRBV5-1 . TRBD2
CASSKGTRGEQFF TGTGCCAGCAGCAAAGGAACCCGTGGGGAGCAGTTCTTC TRBJ2-1 TRBV7-7 few .
CASSVHERGYNEQFF TGTGCCAGCTCCGTGCATGAGCGGGGGTACAATGAGCAGTTCTTC TRBJ2-1 TRBV18 once TRBD2
CARSRTSGGEQYF TGCGCCAGATCCAGGACTTCTGGTGGGGAGCAGTACTTC TRBJ2-7 TRBV5-1 few .
CSAAGIGYGKDTQYF TGCAGTGCGGCCGGGATAGGTTACGGCAAAGATACGCAGTATTTT TRBJ2-3 TRBV20-1 . .
CSAALIRSQETQYF TGCAGTGCCGCCTTAATACGGTCGCAAGAGACCCAGTACTTC TRBJ2-5 TRBV20-1 . .
CASSSGTSLSYEQYF TGTGCCAGCAGTTCGGGGACTAGCCTCTCCTACGAGCAGTACTTC TRBJ2-7 TRBV6-5 . TRBD2
CSFERDSYEQYF TGCAGCTTTGAGCGGGACTCCTACGAGCAGTACTTC TRBJ2-7 TRBV20-1 few TRBD2
CASSEALGQGGTDTQYF TGTGCCAGCAGTGAAGCGCTGGGCCAGGGCGGCACAGATACGCAGTATTTT TRBJ2-3 TRBV6-1 . .
CASSHLVKGGNEQFF TGCGCCAGCAGCCACCTAGTGAAAGGGGGGAATGAGCAGTTCTTC TRBJ2-1 TRBV4-1 few .
CASSWDPESYNEQFF TGTGCCAGCAGTTGGGACCCGGAGTCCTACAATGAGCAGTTCTTC TRBJ2-1 TRBV27 . .
CASSSRVSSQETQYF TGCGCCAGCAGCTCCCGGGTTAGCAGCCAAGAGACCCAGTACTTC TRBJ2-5 TRBV5-1 . .
CASSLRTDQIEYF TGCGCCAGCAGCCTAAGGACGGACCAGATCGAGTACTTC TRBJ2-4 TRBV5-1 . .
CASSSIYRDRGDGYTF TGCGCCAGCAGCTCCATCTACCGGGACAGGGGAGATGGCTACACCTTC TRBJ1-2 TRBV5-1 . TRBD1
CASSLVVRSGSTYEQYF TGCGCCAGCAGCTTGGTGGTCAGGAGCGGGAGCACCTACGAGCAGTACTTC TRBJ2-7 TRBV5-1 . TRBD2
CVSSLVDSWNTEAFF TGTGTCAGCAGTTTAGTCGACAGTTGGAACACTGAAGCTTTCTTT TRBJ1-1 TRBV12-3/TRBV12-4 . .
CASSEARYNEQFF TGTGCCAGCAGTGAAGCCCGGTACAATGAGCAGTTCTTC TRBJ2-1 TRBV2 few .
CASSEGQGKPYEQYF TGTGCCAGCAGCGAGGGACAGGGGAAGCCCTACGAGCAGTACTTC TRBJ2-7 TRBV11-3 . TRBD1
CASSMGASTEAFF TGTGCCAGCAGTATGGGGGCATCCACTGAAGCTTTCTTT TRBJ1-1 TRBV2 few .
CASSFSRLAGDNEQFF TGTGCCAGCAGTTTCTCCCGCCTAGCGGGAGACAATGAGCAGTTCTTC TRBJ2-1 TRBV12-3/TRBV12-4 few TRBD2
CAIRGSSGANVLTF TGTGCCATCAGGGGTAGCTCTGGGGCCAACGTCCTGACTTTC TRBJ2-6 TRBV10-3 few .
CSAGRPRKQFF TGCAGTGCTGGTCGGCCGAGGAAGCAGTTCTTC TRBJ2-1 TRBV20-1 few .
CASSLDSATDTQYF TGTGCCAGCAGCTTAGATAGCGCCACAGATACGCAGTATTTT TRBJ2-3 TRBV7-2 . .
CASSFLSRYEQYF TGTGCCAGCAGTTTCTTGTCCAGGTACGAGCAGTACTTC TRBJ2-7 TRBV27 . .
CASSLESRDEGAFF TGCGCCAGCAGCTTGGAATCCAGAGACGAAGGGGCTTTCTTT TRBJ1-1 TRBV5-1 . .
CASSSGQYYNEQFF TGCGCCAGCAGCTCCGGACAGTACTACAATGAGCAGTTCTTC TRBJ2-1 TRBV5-1 many .
CATSRPNRGGNTEAFF TGTGCCACCAGCAGACCCAACCGGGGGGGAAACACTGAAGCTTTCTTT TRBJ1-1 TRBV15 . .
CASSLNEAASNEQFF TGTGCCAGCAGCTTAAATGAAGCGGCAAGCAATGAGCAGTTCTTC TRBJ2-1 TRBV7-9 . .
CASSSTGQSNTEAFF TGTGCCAGCAGCTCAACGGGACAGTCGAACACTGAAGCTTTCTTT TRBJ1-1 TRBV7-9 few TRBD1
CASSPRLAGGSETQYF TGCGCCAGCAGCCCCCGGCTCGCGGGAGGTTCAGAGACCCAGTACTTC TRBJ2-5 TRBV5-1 few TRBD2
CASSALAGGLETQYF TGTGCCAGCAGCGCCCTAGCGGGAGGGTTAGAGACCCAGTACTTC TRBJ2-5 TRBV9 few TRBD2
CAITGTGFPNYGYTF TGTGCCATCACCGGGACAGGATTCCCCAACTATGGCTACACCTTC TRBJ1-2 TRBV10-3 . TRBD1
CASSPHSGRSYEQYF TGTGCCAGCAGCCCTCATAGCGGACGCTCCTACGAGCAGTACTTC TRBJ2-7 TRBV12-3/TRBV12-4 many .
CASSPLLGMDNEQFF TGTGCCAGCAGCCCGCTGCTGGGGATGGACAATGAGCAGTTCTTC TRBJ2-1 TRBV7-3 few .
CASSLAPWESGSEQYF TGTGCCAGCAGCTTAGCGCCGTGGGAGTCCGGCAGTGAGCAGTACTTC TRBJ2-7 TRBV7-2 few .
CASSPQVGTSGWSGTGELFF TGCGCCAGCAGCCCCCAGGTGGGGACTAGCGGGTGGAGCGGGACCGGGGAGCTGTTTTTT TRBJ2-2 TRBV5-1 . TRBD2
CASTPIGFSYEQYF TGCGCCAGCACCCCTATTGGGTTTTCCTACGAGCAGTACTTC TRBJ2-7 TRBV5-1 few .
CASNFGTGPGELFF TGTGCCAGCAACTTTGGGACAGGACCCGGGGAGCTGTTTTTT TRBJ2-2 TRBV12-3/TRBV12-4 many TRBD1
CSARGLAVLDTQYF TGCAGTGCTAGAGGGCTAGCGGTCCTAGATACGCAGTATTTT TRBJ2-3 TRBV20-1 . TRBD2
CASSLFLPPGLADEQYF TGCGCCAGCAGCTTGTTCCTCCCCCCGGGACTAGCGGACGAGCAGTACTTC TRBJ2-7 TRBV5-1 . TRBD2
CASSLSGLHQPQHF TGTGCCAGCAGCTTGTCCGGGCTCCATCAGCCCCAGCATTTT TRBJ1-5 TRBV5-6 many .
CATKGGSLKETQYF TGTGCCACTAAGGGTGGGAGCCTAAAAGAGACCCAGTACTTC TRBJ2-5 TRBV28 few .
CSVRTSGPPGETQYF TGCAGTGTTCGGACTAGCGGGCCGCCAGGAGAGACCCAGTACTTC TRBJ2-5 TRBV20-1 few TRBD2
CASSQELTQYF TGCGCCAGCAGCCAAGAGTTGACCCAGTACTTC TRBJ2-5 TRBV4-1 . .
CASSIGSYSNQPQHF TGTGCCAGTAGTATTGGCAGTTATAGCAATCAGCCCCAGCATTTT TRBJ1-5 TRBV19 many .